A selection of T cell receptor beta chains follows, all from one sample in a study of CD8 T cells in ankylosing spondylitis. In TCRdb, the 5' RACE reads were re-called with MiXCR into one record per CDR3 protein. The table includes about 36,000 distinct CDR3 sequences, roughly 9.6% detected once. Sequenced input: synovial fluid, either unsorted or a sorted T cell fraction (not recorded which). The receptors were gathered from a male donor with ankylosing spondylitis. Both conserved end residues are part of each CDR3. For some rows the clone size is stated as once, few or many, or as a class when expanded; others skip it.

v_gene: TRBV7-9
abundance: many
j_gene: TRBJ2-7
CDR3aa: CASSTRDEQYF

v_gene: TRBV28
abundance: -
j_gene: TRBJ2-5
CDR3aa: CASTGTREGSETQYF

v_gene: TRBV29-1
abundance: many
j_gene: TRBJ2-2
CDR3aa: CSGVYTGELFF

v_gene: TRBV7-9
abundance: many
j_gene: TRBJ1-1
CDR3aa: CASSPRTGDGAFF

v_gene: TRBV6-2/TRBV6-3
abundance: few
j_gene: TRBJ2-7
CDR3aa: CASQRGASYEQYF

v_gene: TRBV28
abundance: many
j_gene: TRBJ1-1
CDR3aa: CASRPRGAMNTEAFF

v_gene: TRBV11-2
abundance: many
j_gene: TRBJ2-7
CDR3aa: CASSLESGSSYEQYF

v_gene: TRBV28
abundance: many
j_gene: TRBJ2-2
CDR3aa: CASSKGVYGELFF

v_gene: TRBV12-3/TRBV12-4
abundance: many
j_gene: TRBJ1-1
CDR3aa: CASSLRPDKSTFF

v_gene: TRBV9
abundance: many
j_gene: TRBJ2-1
CDR3aa: CASSYDRALHNEQFF

v_gene: TRBV12-3/TRBV12-4
abundance: many
j_gene: TRBJ1-3
CDR3aa: CASRIQGAGNTIYF

v_gene: TRBV28
abundance: few
j_gene: TRBJ1-1
CDR3aa: CASNRGARAEAFF

v_gene: TRBV29-1
abundance: many
j_gene: TRBJ1-1
CDR3aa: CSVDGTFF

v_gene: TRBV12-3/TRBV12-4
abundance: many
j_gene: TRBJ2-2
CDR3aa: CASSFYGGANTGELFF

v_gene: TRBV5-5
abundance: -
j_gene: TRBJ2-1
CDR3aa: CASSLLGTGRAYNEQFF

v_gene: TRBV28
abundance: medium-sized
j_gene: TRBJ1-4
CDR3aa: CASRRTVGREKLFF

v_gene: TRBV7-3
abundance: -
j_gene: TRBJ2-1
CDR3aa: CASSLTLGGNEQFF

v_gene: TRBV6-2/TRBV6-3
abundance: few
j_gene: TRBJ2-5
CDR3aa: CASSTRDRGSETQYF

v_gene: TRBV2
abundance: -
j_gene: TRBJ2-6
CDR3aa: CASSGHPLGDRGHQALRGANVLTF

v_gene: TRBV5-5
abundance: few
j_gene: TRBJ2-5
CDR3aa: CASSSNSGQETQYF

v_gene: TRBV20-1
abundance: many
j_gene: TRBJ2-5
CDR3aa: CSASSPSGLETQYF

v_gene: TRBV6-5
abundance: -
j_gene: TRBJ2-5
CDR3aa: CASSYSVVAGIQETQYF

v_gene: TRBV5-6
abundance: -
j_gene: TRBJ2-1
CDR3aa: CASSLGLRDGEQFF

v_gene: TRBV29-1
abundance: many
j_gene: TRBJ2-5
CDR3aa: CSVESQQNLRDSQETQYF

v_gene: TRBV25-1
abundance: many
j_gene: TRBJ2-3
CDR3aa: CASSWRGTDTQYF

v_gene: TRBV11-2
abundance: -
j_gene: TRBJ2-6
CDR3aa: CASRHGTGLSGANVLTF

v_gene: TRBV29-1
abundance: few
j_gene: TRBJ1-2
CDR3aa: CSVEDGTDRYGYTF

v_gene: TRBV9
abundance: many
j_gene: TRBJ1-1
CDR3aa: CASSVVSGHTEAFF

v_gene: TRBV28
abundance: few
j_gene: TRBJ1-5
CDR3aa: CASSPSPPNSNQPQHF

v_gene: TRBV19
abundance: many
j_gene: TRBJ2-7
CDR3aa: CASSIGTGGYEQYF

v_gene: TRBV7-9
abundance: -
j_gene: TRBJ1-4
CDR3aa: CASSLAGGSEKLFF

v_gene: TRBV9
abundance: few
j_gene: TRBJ2-5
CDR3aa: CASSVATGFGETQYF

v_gene: TRBV5-6
abundance: -
j_gene: TRBJ2-7
CDR3aa: CASSPPDGRFYEQYF

v_gene: TRBV19
abundance: few
j_gene: TRBJ2-7
CDR3aa: CASGQWAPGEQYF

v_gene: TRBV4-3
abundance: few
j_gene: TRBJ2-7
CDR3aa: CASSQGRGSSEQYF

v_gene: TRBV12-3/TRBV12-4
abundance: few
j_gene: TRBJ1-1
CDR3aa: CATRQGRTEAFF

v_gene: TRBV7-7
abundance: many
j_gene: TRBJ2-3
CDR3aa: CASSGGATDTQYF

v_gene: TRBV4-1
abundance: many
j_gene: TRBJ2-1
CDR3aa: CASSQVSYLGREPTSYNEQFF

v_gene: TRBV11-3
abundance: many
j_gene: TRBJ2-1
CDR3aa: CASSLGPLANEQFF

v_gene: TRBV7-3
abundance: -
j_gene: TRBJ2-2
CDR3aa: CASSLGLITGELFF

v_gene: TRBV5-1
abundance: -
j_gene: TRBJ1-5
CDR3aa: CASSLWSGNQPQHF

v_gene: TRBV27
abundance: many
j_gene: TRBJ2-7
CDR3aa: CASSLGSSGEQYF

v_gene: TRBV6-4
abundance: medium-sized
j_gene: TRBJ2-3
CDR3aa: CASTILRTGGTDTQYF

v_gene: TRBV6-1
abundance: many
j_gene: TRBJ2-3
CDR3aa: CASREQGNAYTQYF

v_gene: TRBV11-1
abundance: -
j_gene: TRBJ2-5
CDR3aa: CASSARDTYQETQYF

v_gene: TRBV28
abundance: -
j_gene: TRBJ1-5
CDR3aa: CASSLLVLVSNQPQHF

v_gene: TRBV5-8
abundance: few
j_gene: TRBJ1-2
CDR3aa: CASNLDREWSNYGYTF

v_gene: TRBV5-6
abundance: few
j_gene: TRBJ2-5
CDR3aa: CASSLVGLEETQYF

v_gene: TRBV24-1
abundance: few
j_gene: TRBJ2-1
CDR3aa: CATSERMRQPNEQFF

v_gene: TRBV6-5
abundance: many
j_gene: TRBJ2-3
CDR3aa: CASSYRGDPPDTQYF

v_gene: TRBV29-1
abundance: -
j_gene: TRBJ1-1
CDR3aa: CSAAVDTEAFF

v_gene: TRBV12-3/TRBV12-4
abundance: few
j_gene: TRBJ2-1
CDR3aa: CASTPGGSSYNEQFF

v_gene: TRBV30
abundance: -
j_gene: TRBJ2-1
CDR3aa: CAWRKSSYNEQFF

v_gene: TRBV5-1
abundance: many
j_gene: TRBJ2-7
CDR3aa: CASSLSPDEQYF

v_gene: TRBV28
abundance: many
j_gene: TRBJ2-1
CDR3aa: CASSLRLAVNEQFF

v_gene: TRBV4-1
abundance: few
j_gene: TRBJ2-7
CDR3aa: CASSPSGGKRMDYEQYF

v_gene: TRBV12-3/TRBV12-4
abundance: few
j_gene: TRBJ2-2
CDR3aa: CASSLSRWNTGELFF

v_gene: TRBV28
abundance: few
j_gene: TRBJ1-1
CDR3aa: CAATEIWKTEAFF